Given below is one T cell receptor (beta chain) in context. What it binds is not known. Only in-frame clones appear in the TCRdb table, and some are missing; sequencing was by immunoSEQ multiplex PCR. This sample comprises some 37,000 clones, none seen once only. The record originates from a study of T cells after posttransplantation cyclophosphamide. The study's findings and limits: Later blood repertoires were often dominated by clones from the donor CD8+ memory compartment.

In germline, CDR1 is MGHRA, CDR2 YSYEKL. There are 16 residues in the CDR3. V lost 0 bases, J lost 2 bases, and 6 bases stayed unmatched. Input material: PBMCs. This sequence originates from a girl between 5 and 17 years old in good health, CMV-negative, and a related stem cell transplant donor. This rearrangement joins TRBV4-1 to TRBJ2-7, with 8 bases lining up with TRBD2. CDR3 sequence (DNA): TGCGCCAGCAGCCAAGACGGGCTAGCGGGTGCCTACGAGCAGTACTTC. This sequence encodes CASSQDGLAGAYEQYF.